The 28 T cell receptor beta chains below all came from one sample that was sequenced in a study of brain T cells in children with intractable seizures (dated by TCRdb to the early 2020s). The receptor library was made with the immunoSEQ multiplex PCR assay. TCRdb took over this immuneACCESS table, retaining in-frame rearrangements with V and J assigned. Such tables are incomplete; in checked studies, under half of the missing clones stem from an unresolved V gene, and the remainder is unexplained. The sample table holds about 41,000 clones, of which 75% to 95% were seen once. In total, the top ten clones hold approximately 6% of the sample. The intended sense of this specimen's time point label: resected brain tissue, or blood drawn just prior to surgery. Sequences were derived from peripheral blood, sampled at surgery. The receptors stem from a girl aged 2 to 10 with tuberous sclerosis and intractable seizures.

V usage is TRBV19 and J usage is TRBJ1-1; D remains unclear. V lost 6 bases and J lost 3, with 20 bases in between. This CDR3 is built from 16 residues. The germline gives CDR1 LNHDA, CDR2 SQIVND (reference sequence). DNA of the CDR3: TGTGCCAGTAGCGGAGGAGCTATGTGGGGTTACACTGAAGCTTTCTTT. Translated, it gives CASSGGAMWGYTEAFF.

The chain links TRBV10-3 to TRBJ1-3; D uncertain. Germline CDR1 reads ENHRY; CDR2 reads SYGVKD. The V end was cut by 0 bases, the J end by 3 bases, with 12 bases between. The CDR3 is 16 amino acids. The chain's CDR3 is CAISESGQKDGNTIYF. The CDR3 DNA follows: TGTGCCATCAGTGAGTCAGGTCAGAAGGATGGAAACACCATATATTTT.

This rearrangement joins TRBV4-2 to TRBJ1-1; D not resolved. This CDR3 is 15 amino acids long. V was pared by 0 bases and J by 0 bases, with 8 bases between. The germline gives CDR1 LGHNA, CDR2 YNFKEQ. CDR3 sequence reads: CASSQEGSVNTEAFF. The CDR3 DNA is TGTGCCAGCAGCCAAGAGGGTAGTGTGAACACTGAAGCTTTCTTT.

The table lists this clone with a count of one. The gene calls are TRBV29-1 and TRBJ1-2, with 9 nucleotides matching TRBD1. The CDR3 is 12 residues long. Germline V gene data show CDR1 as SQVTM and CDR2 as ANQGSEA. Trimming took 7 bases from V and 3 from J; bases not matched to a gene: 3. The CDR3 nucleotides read TGCAGCGCGAGGGACAGGGACTATGGCTACACCTTC. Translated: CSARDRDYGYTF. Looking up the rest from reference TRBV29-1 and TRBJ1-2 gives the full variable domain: SAVISQKPSRDICQRGTSLTIQCQVDSQVTMMFWYRQQPGQSLTLIATANQGSEATYESGFVIDKFPISRPNLTFSTLTVSNMSPEDSSIYLCSARDRDYGYTFGSGTRLTVV.

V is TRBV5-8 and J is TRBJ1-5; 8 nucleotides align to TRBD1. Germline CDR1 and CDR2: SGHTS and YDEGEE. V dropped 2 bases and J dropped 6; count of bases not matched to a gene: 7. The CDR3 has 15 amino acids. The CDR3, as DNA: TGTGCCAGCAGCTTTGGACAGGGAAAGGGTCAGCCCCAGCATTTT. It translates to CASSFGQGKGQPQHF.

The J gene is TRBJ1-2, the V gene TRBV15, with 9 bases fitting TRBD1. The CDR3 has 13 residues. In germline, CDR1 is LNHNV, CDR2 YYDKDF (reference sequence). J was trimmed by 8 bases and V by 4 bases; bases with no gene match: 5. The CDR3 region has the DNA TGTGCCACCAGCACGGGACAGGGAGACGGCTACACCTTC. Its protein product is CATSTGQGDGYTF.

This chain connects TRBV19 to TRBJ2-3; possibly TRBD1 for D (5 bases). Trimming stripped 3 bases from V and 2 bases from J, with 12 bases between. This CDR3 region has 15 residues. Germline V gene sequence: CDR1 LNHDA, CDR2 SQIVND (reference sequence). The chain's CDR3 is CASSIAGYNTDTQYF. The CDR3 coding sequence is TGTGCCAGTAGTATTGCAGGGTACAACACAGATACGCAGTATTTT.

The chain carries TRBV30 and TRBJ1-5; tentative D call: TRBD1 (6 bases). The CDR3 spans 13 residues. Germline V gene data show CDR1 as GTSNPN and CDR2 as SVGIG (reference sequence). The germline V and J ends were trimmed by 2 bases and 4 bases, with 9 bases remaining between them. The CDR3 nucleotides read TGTGCCTGGAGTCTGGACAGAAATCAGCCCCAGCATTTT. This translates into CAWSLDRNQPQHF.

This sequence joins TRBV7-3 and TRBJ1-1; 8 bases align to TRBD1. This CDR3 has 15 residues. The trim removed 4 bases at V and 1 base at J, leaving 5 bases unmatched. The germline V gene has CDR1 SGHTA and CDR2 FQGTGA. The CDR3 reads CASSSTGTGNTEAFF. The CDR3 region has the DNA TGTGCCAGCAGCTCGACCGGGACAGGGAACACTGAAGCTTTCTTT.

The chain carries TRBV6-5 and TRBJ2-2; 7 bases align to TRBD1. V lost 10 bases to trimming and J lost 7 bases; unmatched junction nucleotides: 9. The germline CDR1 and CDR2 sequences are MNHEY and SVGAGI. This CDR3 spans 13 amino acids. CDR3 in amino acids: CATIRQGGGELFF. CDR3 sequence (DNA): TGTGCCACCATAAGACAGGGCGGCGGGGAGCTGTTTTTT.

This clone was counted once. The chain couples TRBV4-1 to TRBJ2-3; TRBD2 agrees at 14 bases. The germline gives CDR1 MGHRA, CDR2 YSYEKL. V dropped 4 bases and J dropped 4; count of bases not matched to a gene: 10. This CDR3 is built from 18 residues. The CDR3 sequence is CASSLLRGLAGVADTQYF. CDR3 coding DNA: TGCGCCAGCAGCCTGCTCAGGGGACTAGCGGGGGTCGCAGATACGCAGTATTTT.

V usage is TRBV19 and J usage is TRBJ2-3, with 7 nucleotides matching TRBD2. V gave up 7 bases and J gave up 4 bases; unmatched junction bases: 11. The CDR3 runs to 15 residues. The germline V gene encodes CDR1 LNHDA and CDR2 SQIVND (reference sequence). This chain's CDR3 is CASNRAAGVADTQYF. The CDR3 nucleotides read TGTGCCAGTAATCGAGCGGCGGGGGTGGCAGATACGCAGTATTTT.

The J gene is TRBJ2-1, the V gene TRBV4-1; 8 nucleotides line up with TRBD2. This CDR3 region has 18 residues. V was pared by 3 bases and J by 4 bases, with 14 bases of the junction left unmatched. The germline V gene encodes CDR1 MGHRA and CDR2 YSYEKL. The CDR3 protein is CASSHALRRGGIYNEQFF. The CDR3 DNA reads TGCGCCAGCAGCCACGCCCTAAGACGGGGGGGTATATACAATGAGCAGTTCTTC.

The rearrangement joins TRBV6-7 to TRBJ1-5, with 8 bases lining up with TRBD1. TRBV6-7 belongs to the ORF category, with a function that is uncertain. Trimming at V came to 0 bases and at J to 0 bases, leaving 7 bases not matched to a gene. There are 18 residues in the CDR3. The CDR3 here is CASSYSGQGPYSNQPQHF. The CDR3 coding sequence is TGTGCCAGCAGTTACTCAGGACAGGGACCCTATAGCAATCAGCCCCAGCATTTT.

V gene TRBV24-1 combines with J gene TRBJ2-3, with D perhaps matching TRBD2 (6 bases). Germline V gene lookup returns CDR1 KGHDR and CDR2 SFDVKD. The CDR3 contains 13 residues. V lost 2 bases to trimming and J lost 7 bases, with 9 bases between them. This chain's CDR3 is CATSDWRGNTQYF. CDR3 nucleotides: TGTGCCACCAGTGATTGGAGGGGAAATACGCAGTATTTT.

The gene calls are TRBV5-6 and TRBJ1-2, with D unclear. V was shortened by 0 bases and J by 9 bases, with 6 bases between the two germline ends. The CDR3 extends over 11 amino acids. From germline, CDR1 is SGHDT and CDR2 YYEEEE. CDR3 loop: CASSLVQRYTF. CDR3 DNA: TGTGCCAGCAGCTTGGTACAACGCTACACCTTC. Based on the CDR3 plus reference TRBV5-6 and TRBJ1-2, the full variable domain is DAGVTQSPTHLIKTRGQQVTLRCSPKSGHDTVSWYQQALGQGPQFIFQYYEEEERQRGNFPDRFSGHQFPNYSSELNVNALLLGDSALYLCASSLVQRYTFGSGTRLTVV.

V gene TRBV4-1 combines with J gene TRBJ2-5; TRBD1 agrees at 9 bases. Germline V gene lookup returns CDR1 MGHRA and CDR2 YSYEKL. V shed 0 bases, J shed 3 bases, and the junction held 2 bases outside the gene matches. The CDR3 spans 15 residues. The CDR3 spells CASSQEGQGEETQYF. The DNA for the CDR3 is TGCGCCAGCAGCCAAGAGGGACAGGGCGAAGAGACCCAGTACTTC.

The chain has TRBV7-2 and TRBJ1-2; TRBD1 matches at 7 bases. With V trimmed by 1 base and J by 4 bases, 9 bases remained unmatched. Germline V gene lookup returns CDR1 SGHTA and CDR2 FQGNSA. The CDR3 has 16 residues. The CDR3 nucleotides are TGTGCCAGCAGCTTAGGAGTTTCGGACAGGCGCTATGGCTACACCTTC. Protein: CASSLGVSDRRYGYTF. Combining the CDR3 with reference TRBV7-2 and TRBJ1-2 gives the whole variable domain GAGVSQSPSNKVTEKGKDVELRCDPISGHTALYWYRQSLGQGLEFLIYFQGNSAPDKSGLPSDRFSAERTGGSVSTLTIQRTQQEDSAVYLCASSLGVSDRRYGYTFGSGTRLTVV.

The CDR3 DNA follows: TGTGCCAGCAGTCCGGACCCCCGGGACAATCAGCCCCAGCATTTT. Protein sequence: CASSPDPRDNQPQHF. This sequence joins TRBV6-2 or TRBV6-3 and TRBJ1-5, with no clear D. Trimming removed 5 bases from V and 3 bases from J, with 14 bases in between. CDR3 length: 15 amino acids. Per the germline V gene, CDR1 is MNHEY and CDR2 is SVGEGT.

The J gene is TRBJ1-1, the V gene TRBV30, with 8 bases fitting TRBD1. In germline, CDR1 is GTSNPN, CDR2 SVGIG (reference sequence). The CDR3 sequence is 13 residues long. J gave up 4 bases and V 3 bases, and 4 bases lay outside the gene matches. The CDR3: CAWRITGGTEAFF. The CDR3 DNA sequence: TGTGCCTGGAGGATTACAGGGGGCACTGAAGCTTTCTTT.

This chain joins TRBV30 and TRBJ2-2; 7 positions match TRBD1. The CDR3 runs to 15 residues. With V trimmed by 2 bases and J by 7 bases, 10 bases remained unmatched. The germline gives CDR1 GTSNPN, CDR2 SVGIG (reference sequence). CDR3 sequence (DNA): TGTGCCTGGAGTTACGAGACAGGGCATCTCGGGGAGCTGTTTTTT. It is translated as CAWSYETGHLGELFF.

This CDR3 reads CSVAAGGIKSETQYF. The CDR3 bases are TGCAGCGTTGCGGCGGGGGGTATCAAGTCGGAGACCCAGTACTTC. The V and J genes are TRBV29-1 and TRBJ2-5, with 8 positions matching TRBD2. The ends lost 4 bases at V and 5 bases at J; junction bases unmatched: 12. The CDR3 is 15 residues long. Germline-derived CDR1 and CDR2 are SQVTM and ANQGSEA.

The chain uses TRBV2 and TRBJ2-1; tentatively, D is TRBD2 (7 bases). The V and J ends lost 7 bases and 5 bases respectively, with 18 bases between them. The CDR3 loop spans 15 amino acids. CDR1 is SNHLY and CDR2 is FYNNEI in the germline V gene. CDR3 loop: CASNLVRGRNNEQFF. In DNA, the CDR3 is TGTGCCAGCAACCTAGTGCGGGGGCGTAACAATGAGCAGTTCTTC.

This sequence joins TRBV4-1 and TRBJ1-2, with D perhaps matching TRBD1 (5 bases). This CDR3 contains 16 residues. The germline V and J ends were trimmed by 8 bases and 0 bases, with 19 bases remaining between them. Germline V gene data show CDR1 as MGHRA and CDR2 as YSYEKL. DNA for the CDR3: TGCGCCAGCGGAGGGGTATCGGGGAGTTCTAACTATGGCTACACCTTC. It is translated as CASGGVSGSSNYGYTF.

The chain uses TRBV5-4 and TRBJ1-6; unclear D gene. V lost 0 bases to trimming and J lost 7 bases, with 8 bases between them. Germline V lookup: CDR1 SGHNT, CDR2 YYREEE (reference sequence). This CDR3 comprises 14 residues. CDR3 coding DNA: TGTGCCAGCAGCTTGGGCGGGGTGAATTCACCCCTCCACTTT. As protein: CASSLGGVNSPLHF.

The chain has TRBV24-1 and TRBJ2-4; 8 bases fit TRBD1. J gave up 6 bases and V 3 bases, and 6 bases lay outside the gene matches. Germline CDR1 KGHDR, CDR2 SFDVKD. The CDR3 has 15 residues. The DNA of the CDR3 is TGTGCCACCAGTGATCCAGGACAGGGTGGAAACATTCAGTACTTC. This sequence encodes CATSDPGQGGNIQYF.

This CDR3 is CASSEARGAGDTQYF. The DNA of the CDR3 is TGTGCCAGCAGTGAAGCGCGGGGGGCCGGAGATACGCAGTATTTT. The chain carries TRBV2 and TRBJ2-3; 8 bases fit TRBD2. The V and J ends lost 0 bases and 5 bases, in that order; junction bases with no gene match: 4. The CDR3 is made up of 15 amino acids. CDR1 SNHLY and CDR2 FYNNEI come from the germline V gene.

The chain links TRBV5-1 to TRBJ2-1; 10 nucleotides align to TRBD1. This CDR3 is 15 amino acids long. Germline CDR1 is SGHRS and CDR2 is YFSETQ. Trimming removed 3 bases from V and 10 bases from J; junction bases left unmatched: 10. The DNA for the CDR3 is TGCGCCAGCAGCTCATCCGGGACAGGGGCTGAGGAGCAGTTCTTC. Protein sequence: CASSSSGTGAEEQFF.